The 22 T cell receptor beta chains in this list originate from one sample, sequenced in a study of CD8+ T cells in alopecia areata. Isolated RNA was reverse transcribed into cDNA used as the sequencing template. The method was immunoSEQ multiplex PCR; TCRdb's version includes in-frame clones alone and lacks a portion of them. The profile shows about 150,000 clones, approximately 56% of them singletons. Sequencing was done on a sample of CD8+ T cells sorted from blood. All receptors come from a human donor in good health.

The chain is built from TRBV29-1 and TRBJ2-1; either TRBD1 or TRBD2 may fit D (5 bases each). This CDR3 has 15 residues. Germline assignment: CDR1 SQVTM and CDR2 ANQGSEA. V was trimmed by 5 bases and J by 3 bases, leaving 17 bases between them. This CDR3 reads CSVIPSGAVYNEQFF. The CDR3 nucleotides are TGCAGCGTTATACCCTCCGGGGCTGTCTACAATGAGCAGTTCTTC.

The genes are TRBV29-1 and TRBJ2-2; perhaps TRBD2 as D (5 bases). The CDR3 sequence is 13 residues long. Germline CDR1 and CDR2: SQVTM and ANQGSEA. V gave up 4 bases and J gave up 1 base, with 7 bases separating them. This CDR3 is CSVVGGNTGELFF. CDR3 in DNA: TGCAGCGTTGTAGGAGGGAACACCGGGGAGCTGTTTTTT.

The chain is built from TRBV2 and TRBJ2-1; D is ambiguous. Germline values: CDR1 SNHLY, CDR2 FYNNEI. CDR3 size: 14 residues. V was clipped by 4 bases and J by 0 bases, with 7 bases between them. CDR3 nucleotides: TGTGCCAGCAGTGCCAATCCCTCCTACAATGAGCAGTTCTTC. Protein product: CASSANPSYNEQFF. Combining the CDR3 with reference TRBV2 and TRBJ2-1 gives the whole variable domain EPEVTQTPSHQVTQMGQEVILRCVPISNHLYFYWYRQILGQKVEFLVSFYNNEISEKSEIFDDQFSVERPDGSNFTLKIRSTKLEDSAMYFCASSANPSYNEQFFGPGTRLTVL.

The CDR3 is CASSILAGVGNEQFF. In nucleotides, the CDR3 is TGTGCCAGTAGTATTCTGGCAGGGGTGGGCAATGAGCAGTTCTTC. The chain couples TRBV19 to TRBJ2-1, with D tentatively TRBD1 (6 bases). The CDR3 extends over 15 amino acids. Germline loops: CDR1 LNHDA, CDR2 SQIVND (reference sequence). V was pared by 3 bases and J by 6 bases, with 15 bases between. The full variable domain, with the rest looked up from reference TRBV19 and TRBJ2-1, is DGGITQSPKYLFRKEGQNVTLSCEQNLNHDAMYWYRQDPGQGLRLIYYSQIVNDFQKGDIAEGYSVSREKKESFPLTVTSAQKNPTAFYLCASSILAGVGNEQFFGPGTRLTVL.

The V call is TRBV6-5, the J call TRBJ1-1; no clear D. The CDR3 extends over 15 amino acids. Germline V gene lookup returns CDR1 MNHEY and CDR2 SVGAGI. V was trimmed by 5 bases and J by 1 base, leaving 14 bases between them. CDR3: CASSPIPTANTEAFF. CDR3 DNA sequence: TGTGCCAGCAGTCCCATTCCGACGGCGAACACTGAAGCTTTCTTT.

In its sample, this clone was seen a few times. The chain uses TRBV29-1 and TRBJ2-3, with D possibly matching TRBD2 (6 bases). The V end lost 6 bases, the J end lost 4 bases, and 20 bases lay between the germline ends. The CDR3 covers 15 residues. From germline, CDR1 is SQVTM and CDR2 ANQGSEA. The CDR3 nucleotides are TGCAGCGTGGAGGACTACCTCATTGAGGCAGATACGCAGTATTTT. It is translated as CSVEDYLIEADTQYF.

The gene calls are TRBV10-2 and TRBJ2-7, with 7 bases aligning to TRBD2. The ends lost 2 bases at V and 3 bases at J; junction bases unmatched: 1. The CDR3 has 13 residues. The germline V gene has CDR1 WSHSY and CDR2 SAAADI. The CDR3 region has the DNA TGCGCCAGCAGTGAGACTAGCGTCTACGAGCAGTACTTC. Translation: CASSETSVYEQYF.

In DNA, the CDR3 is TGTGGAAACTTAAAGGGGGGGATTGGTGAAGCTTTCTTT. It encodes CGNLKGGIGEAFF. The chain employs TRBV2 and TRBJ1-1, with D possibly TRBD1 on 6 matching bases. CDR1 is SNHLY, CDR2 FYNNEI, per germline. The CDR3 has 13 residues.

The genes are TRBV4-1 and TRBJ2-1, with D maybe TRBD2 (5 bases). This CDR3 is built from 13 residues. V was clipped by 1 base and J by 8 bases, with 9 bases between them. CDR1 MGHRA and CDR2 YSYEKL come from the germline V gene. CDR3 sequence: CASSQVLEDEQFF. In DNA, the CDR3 is TGCGCCAGCAGCCAAGTCCTGGAGGATGAGCAGTTCTTC.

This clone was counted between two and nine times. The chain employs TRBV29-1 and TRBJ2-5; 8 bases agree with TRBD2. The V gene's germline CDR1 is SQVTM and CDR2 ANQGSEA. This CDR3 is built from 15 residues. After removal of 6 bases from V and 1 base from J, the junction contained 10 bases not matched to a gene. The CDR3 region is CSVARRGGVQETQYF. The CDR3 DNA reads as TGCAGCGTGGCCCGACGGGGGGGGGTCCAAGAGACCCAGTACTTC.

The chain has TRBV29-1 and TRBJ2-7, with D unclear. Per germline, CDR1 SQVTM and CDR2 ANQGSEA. V was cut by 6 bases and J by 3 bases, with 6 bases left in between. This CDR3 has 10 residues. In nucleotides, the CDR3 is TGCAGCGTCCTGGGCTACGAGCAGTACTTC. Protein sequence: CSVLGYEQYF.

This clone occurred once. The gene calls are TRBV28 and TRBJ1-2; D is undetermined. Per germline, CDR1 MDHEN and CDR2 SYDVKM. V lost 6 bases and J 7 bases, leaving 21 bases between the germline ends. The CDR3 runs 15 residues. In nucleotides, the CDR3 is TGTGCCAGCAGCCCCCTGGGCGGCGCCTTTCCTGGCTACACCTTC. This codes for CASSPLGGAFPGYTF.

This rearrangement joins TRBV29-1 to TRBJ2-7; D might be TRBD1 (6 bases). Germline V gives CDR1 SQVTM, CDR2 ANQGSEA. The CDR3 has 13 residues. Trimming stripped 5 bases from V and 4 bases from J, with 15 bases between. The CDR3 is CSVTQGNGYEQYF. In DNA, the CDR3 is TGCAGCGTTACTCAGGGGAATGGGTACGAGCAGTACTTC.

The rearrangement uses TRBV7-9 and TRBJ2-1; 10 bases fit TRBD2. The CDR3 consists of 17 residues. Germline trimming cut 2 bases from V and 4 bases from J; bases unmatched to any gene: 8. Germline CDR1 and CDR2: SEHNR and FQNEAQ (reference sequence). The CDR3 bases are TGTGCCAGCAGCTTATCAGCGGGAGGGCCGATATACAATGAGCAGTTCTTC. Its protein product is CASSLSAGGPIYNEQFF.

The chain links TRBV2 to TRBJ2-2; 10 bases are a match to TRBD2. V lost 6 bases and J lost 2; bases outside the gene matches: 6. Per germline, CDR1 SNHLY and CDR2 FYNNEI. This CDR3 contains 16 residues. The CDR3 spells CASRAPSGGNTGELFF. CDR3 DNA: TGTGCCAGCAGGGCCCCTAGCGGGGGAAACACCGGGGAGCTGTTTTTT.

The CDR3 reads CASSEGAGTGEFF. CDR3 DNA: TGTGCCAGCAGTGAAGGGGCTGGGACAGGGGAGTTCTTC. This chain joins TRBV25-1 and TRBJ2-1, with 10 bases lining up with TRBD1. The V and J ends lost 2 bases and 14 bases, in that order; junction bases with no gene match: 6. CDR3 length: 13 residues. From germline, CDR1 is MGHDK and CDR2 SYGVNS.

The chain combines TRBV30 with TRBJ2-1, with 9 bases matching TRBD2. The J segment lost 3 bases and the V segment lost 2 bases, leaving 8 bases of the junction unmatched. Per the germline V gene, CDR1 is GTSNPN and CDR2 is SVGIG (reference sequence). CDR3 length: 16 amino acids. The CDR3, as DNA: TGTGCCTGGAGTCCCCCCACTAGCGGGTTCTACAATGAGCAGTTCTTC. Translating gives CAWSPPTSGFYNEQFF.

This clone was found once. The rearrangement joins TRBV5-4 to TRBJ2-3, with D perhaps matching TRBD1 (6 bases). The CDR3 has 14 amino acids. Per the germline V gene, CDR1 is SGHNT and CDR2 is YYREEE (reference sequence). V gave up 3 bases and J gave up 3 bases, with 11 bases separating them. CDR3 amino acids: CASSSEDRTDTQYF. As DNA, the CDR3 is TGTGCCAGCAGCTCAGAGGACAGAACAGATACGCAGTATTTT.

Notes on this clone: Other DNA sequences from this sample encode an identical CDR3 as well. The V and J genes are TRBV29-1 and TRBJ2-1, with no clear D. This CDR3 is built from 10 residues. Germline CDR1 and CDR2: SQVTM and ANQGSEA. V dropped 4 bases and J dropped 8 bases, with 6 bases sitting between them. CDR3 residues: CSVALDEQFF. In DNA form, the CDR3 reads TGCAGCGTTGCGTTGGATGAGCAGTTCTTC.

CDR3 amino acids: CASTDRDTSTDTQYF. The DNA for the CDR3 is TGTGCCAGCACCGACCGGGACACCAGCACAGATACGCAGTATTTT. The J gene is TRBJ2-3, the V gene TRBV5-4; a possible D gene is TRBD1 (6 bases). The CDR3 consists of 15 residues. Trimming cost V 6 bases and J 0 bases, with 14 bases left between them. Germline loops: CDR1 SGHNT, CDR2 YYREEE (reference sequence).

This clone was picked up a small number of times. The chain employs TRBV29-1 and TRBJ1-1, with 8 bases matching TRBD1. The V gene's germline CDR1 is SQVTM and CDR2 ANQGSEA. With 0 bases clipped from V and 6 bases from J, the junction kept 3 bases outside the gene matches. This CDR3 has 13 residues. CDR3 protein: CSVEDRQGSEAFF. The CDR3 DNA reads TGCAGCGTTGAAGATCGACAGGGGTCTGAAGCTTTCTTT.

V usage is TRBV6-5 and J usage is TRBJ1-4, with 7 positions matching TRBD1. The CDR3 runs to 14 residues. Per the germline V gene, CDR1 is MNHEY and CDR2 is SVGAGI. V dropped 2 bases and J dropped 11; count of bases not matched to a gene: 8. Here the CDR3 reads CASSYASTGDKLFF. Written as DNA, the CDR3 is TGTGCCAGCAGTTACGCGTCCACAGGGGACAAACTGTTTTTT.